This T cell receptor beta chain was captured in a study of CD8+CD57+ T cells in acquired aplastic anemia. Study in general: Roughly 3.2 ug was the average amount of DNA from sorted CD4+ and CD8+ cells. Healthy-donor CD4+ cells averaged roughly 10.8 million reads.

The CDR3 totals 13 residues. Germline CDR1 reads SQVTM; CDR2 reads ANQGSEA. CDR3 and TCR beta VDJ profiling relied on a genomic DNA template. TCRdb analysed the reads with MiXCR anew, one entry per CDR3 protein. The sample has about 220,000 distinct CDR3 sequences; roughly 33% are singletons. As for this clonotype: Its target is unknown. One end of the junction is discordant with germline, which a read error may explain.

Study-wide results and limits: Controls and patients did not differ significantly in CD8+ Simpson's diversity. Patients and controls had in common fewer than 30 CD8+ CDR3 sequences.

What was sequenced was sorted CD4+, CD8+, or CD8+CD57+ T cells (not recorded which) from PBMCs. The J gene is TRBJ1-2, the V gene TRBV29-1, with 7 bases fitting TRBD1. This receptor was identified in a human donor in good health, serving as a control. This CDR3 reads CSGFGQEYYGYTF. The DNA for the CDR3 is TGCAGCGGATTCGGACAGGAGTACTATGGCTACACCTTT.